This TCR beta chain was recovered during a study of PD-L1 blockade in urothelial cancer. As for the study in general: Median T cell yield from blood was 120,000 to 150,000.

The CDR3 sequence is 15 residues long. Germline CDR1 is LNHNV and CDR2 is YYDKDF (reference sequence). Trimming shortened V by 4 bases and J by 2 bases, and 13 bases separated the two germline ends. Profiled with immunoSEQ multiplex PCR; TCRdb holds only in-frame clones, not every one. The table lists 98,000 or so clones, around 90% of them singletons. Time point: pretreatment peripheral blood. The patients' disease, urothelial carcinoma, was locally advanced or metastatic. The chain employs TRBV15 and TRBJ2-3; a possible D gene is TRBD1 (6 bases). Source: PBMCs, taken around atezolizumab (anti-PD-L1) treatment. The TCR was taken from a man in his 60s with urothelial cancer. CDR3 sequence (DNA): TGTGCCACCAGCAACAGGGCCCCCGACACAGATACGCAGTATTTT. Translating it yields CATSNRAPDTDTQYF.